Below are 15 T cell receptor beta chains sequenced from a single sample in a study of T cells in Graves' hyperthyroidism and ophthalmopathy. RNA transcripts served as the template for amplifying TCR beta CDR3 regions. TCR CDR3 underwent first-round RT-PCR with the HTBI primer set. In TCRdb, the multiplex PCR reads were re-called with MiXCR into one record per CDR3 protein. The sample has some 500,000 distinct CDR3 sequences, about 15% seen once; the top ten hold less than 20%. The sample comprised blood. The receptors derive from a woman aged 18 to 35 with Graves' hyperthyroidism.

This clonotype has a count of ten or more. The CDR3 region is CATSEGARDEQFF. As DNA, the CDR3 is TGTGCCACCAGTGAAGGGGCTAGAGATGAGCAGTTCTTC. This chain uses TRBV24-1 with TRBJ2-1; D perhaps matches TRBD1 (5 bases). This CDR3 is built from 13 residues. V was cut by 4 bases and J by 8 bases, with 11 bases left in between. Germline V lookup: CDR1 KGHDR, CDR2 SFDVKD.

The rearrangement joins TRBV7-2 to TRBJ1-5; unclear D gene. Per the germline V gene, CDR1 is SGHTA and CDR2 is FQGNSA. The ends were cut back, 5 bases at V and 6 bases at J, with 11 bases in the middle. This CDR3 spans 13 amino acids. Here the CDR3 DNA reads TGTGCCAGCAGCCTTGACTTCGGTCAGCCCCAGCATTTT. This codes for CASSLDFGQPQHF.

The table lists this clonotype with a few counts. V and J are TRBV24-1 and TRBJ2-3; 7 nucleotides align to TRBD2. The germline V gene encodes CDR1 KGHDR and CDR2 SFDVKD. The CDR3 spans 13 residues. The ends lost 9 bases at V and 0 bases at J; junction bases unmatched: 2. Here the CDR3 DNA reads TGTGCCACCGGTAGCGGGAGCACAGATACGCAGTATTTT. The encoded protein is CATGSGSTDTQYF.

There are many counts of this clonotype. The J gene is TRBJ2-7, the V gene TRBV5-1; 8 nucleotides agree with TRBD2. The CDR3 consists of 13 residues. The trim removed 4 bases at V and 6 bases at J, leaving 6 bases unmatched. Germline loops: CDR1 SGHRS, CDR2 YFSETQ. The CDR3 here is CASSKRELTEQYF. The CDR3 DNA follows: TGCGCCAGCAGCAAGCGGGAGCTCACCGAGCAGTACTTC.

In this sample, this clonotype turned up many times. The chain is built from TRBV20-1 and TRBJ2-7; no firm D call. CDR3 length: 11 amino acids. Germline V gene data show CDR1 as DFQATT and CDR2 as SNEGSKA (reference sequence). V was shortened by 3 bases and J by 3 bases, with 6 bases between the two germline ends. The CDR3 bases are TGCAGTGCTAGCCCTAGCTACGAGCAGTACTTC. Residues: CSASPSYEQYF.

This clonotype was seen more than once but under ten times. The chain has TRBV5-1 and TRBJ2-2, with 9 positions matching TRBD1. Germline assignment: CDR1 SGHRS and CDR2 YFSETQ. Losses at the gene ends were 4 bases for V and 4 bases for J; bases not matched to a gene: 5. The CDR3 has 15 residues. The CDR3 spells CASSTDRGFTGELFF. For the CDR3, the DNA is TGCGCCAGCAGCACGGACAGGGGATTCACCGGGGAGCTGTTTTTT.

A few counts support this clonotype. The J gene is TRBJ1-5, the V gene TRBV19; D remains unclear. CDR1 and CDR2 (germline): LNHDA, SQIVND (reference sequence). This CDR3 has 12 residues. V shed 8 bases and J shed 2 bases, with 7 bases lying between them. The CDR3 coding sequence is TGTGCCAGTGGGGTGGGCAATCAGCCCCAGCATTTT. Translated: CASGVGNQPQHF.

This clonotype showed up many times. The chain links TRBV18 to TRBJ2-3; D uncertain. The CDR3 covers 14 residues. V lost 10 bases, J lost 1 base, and 15 bases lay in between. Germline CDR1 reads KGHSH; CDR2 reads LQKENI. The CDR3 is CATRHLSRTDTQYF. The CDR3 DNA sequence: TGTGCCACCCGCCACCTCTCCCGCACAGATACGCAGTATTTT.

Many counts were recorded for this clonotype. The CDR3 bases are TGTGCCAGCATGACGGGAGGGTTAGAGACCCAGTACTTC. The encoded protein is CASMTGGLETQYF. The chain is built from TRBV6-1 and TRBJ2-5; TRBD2 matches 8 bases. After removal of 7 bases from V and 4 bases from J, the junction contained 5 bases not matched to a gene. The length of the CDR3 is 13 residues. Germline values: CDR1 MNHNS, CDR2 SASEGT.

This clonotype was seen a few times. The chain uses TRBV5-4 and TRBJ2-5; 13 bases are shared with TRBD2. The V gene end was trimmed by 3 bases and the J gene end by 5 bases; junction bases not matched to a gene: 4. Per the germline V gene, CDR1 is SGHNT and CDR2 is YYREEE (reference sequence). The CDR3 runs 15 residues. DNA of the CDR3: TGTGCCAGCAGCTCAGGACTAGCGGGAGTGGAGACCCAGTACTTC. Encoded protein: CASSSGLAGVETQYF.

The chain has TRBV12-3 or TRBV12-4 and TRBJ2-1; maybe TRBD2 (6 bases). Trimming left V 3 bases short and J 5 bases short, with 20 bases between. This CDR3 is 17 amino acids long. The CDR3 DNA sequence: TGTGCCAGCAGTTTTAGGCCGGGACTCCCCTTCGACAATGAGCAGTTCTTC. Its protein product is CASSFRPGLPFDNEQFF.

This clonotype was seen ten or more times. The rearrangement uses TRBV29-1 and TRBJ1-2; D is undetermined. The CDR3 has 13 residues. CDR1 and CDR2 from the germline V gene are SQVTM and ANQGSEA. Trimming cost V 6 bases and J 2 bases, with 13 bases left between them. CDR3 DNA sequence: TGCAGCGTGATGGTTCCATCGAACTATGGCTACACCTTC. This translates into CSVMVPSNYGYTF.

The V gene is TRBV7-8, the J gene TRBJ2-1; D unresolved. V lost 6 bases and J lost 8, with 14 bases in between. The CDR3 is 13 amino acids. CDR1 and CDR2 from the germline V gene are SGHVS and FQNEAQ. The CDR3 spells CASRLNQQDEQFF. In DNA form, the CDR3 reads TGTGCCAGCAGACTAAATCAGCAGGATGAGCAGTTCTTC.

This clonotype was observed at least ten times. The rearrangement uses TRBV24-1 and TRBJ2-3; TRBD1 might be the D (5 bases). Trimming shortened V by 0 bases and J by 1 base, and 7 bases separated the two germline ends. CDR1 and CDR2 (germline): KGHDR, SFDVKD. This CDR3 has 15 amino acids. The CDR3: CATSDLDRRTDTQYF. In DNA form, the CDR3 reads TGTGCCACCAGTGATTTGGACAGACGCACAGATACGCAGTATTTT.

This clonotype was detected only once. The genes are TRBV7-2 and TRBJ2-1; D gene uncertain. Germline CDR1 is SGHTA and CDR2 is FQGNSA. Trimming shortened V by 8 bases and J by 4 bases, and 12 bases separated the two germline ends. The CDR3 extends over 13 amino acids. CDR3 nucleotides: TGTGCCAGCTGTAGACTGAATTACAATGAGCAGTTCTTC. As protein: CASCRLNYNEQFF.